The clone carrying this T cell receptor (beta chain) was seen more than once but under ten times. This sample is part of a study of blood T cell repertoires in COVID-19. Overall study context: Specimens from acute and convalescent COVID-19 originated in the United States, Italy and Spain. Sample material is recorded as cDNA or gDNA derived from T cells, B-cell-depleted T cells, or PBMCs.

Under the authors' procedure: Counts of nucleated cells, estimated from reference gene primer amplification, were obtained. Method: immunoSEQ multiplex PCR; TCRdb's copy keeps in-frame clones and lacks some. The V and J calls and clone size are taken from that table; D and trimming were inferred from the DNA. The sample records approximately 160,000 clones, roughly 77% being singletons. Germline V gene lookup returns CDR1 GTSNPN and CDR2 SVGIG (reference sequence). The CDR3 extends over 15 amino acids. The ends were cut back, 0 bases at V and 4 bases at J, with 16 bases in the middle. The chain employs TRBV30 and TRBJ2-7, with D maybe TRBD1 (6 bases). The sample taken for sequencing was peripheral blood. This TCR was recovered from a human donor in a cohort sampled during active COVID-19. CDR3 amino acids: CAWSVSSLRGYEQYF. As DNA, the CDR3 is TGTGCCTGGAGTGTTTCTTCTCTTAGGGGGTACGAGCAGTACTTC.